These T cell receptor beta chains were read from a single sample in a study of blood T cells in healthy people across ages. MiXCR, run by TCRdb on the 5' RACE reads, gives a single entry per CDR3 protein. The profile covers 1.5 million to 2 million distinct CDR3 sequences, with about two fifths appearing a single time and 20% to 25% taken by the ten largest. The sample was blood. The receptors originated from a human donor in good health. The CDR3 runs from the conserved cysteine through the conserved F or W. The D gene is left open where the match is weak. The size field is filled for only some rows; it gives once, few, many or a size class.

.	.	TRBV7-9	TRBJ2-7	CASSFTASSYEQYF	TGTGCCAGCAGCTTCACGGCCTCCTCCTACGAGCAGTACTTC
.	few	TRBV10-3	TRBJ1-6	CAISESRTDSNSPLHF	TGTGCCATCAGTGAGTCGAGGACAGATAGTAATTCACCCCTCCACTTT
.	.	TRBV6-2/TRBV6-3	TRBJ2-7	CASSYGTARFSPYEQYF	TGTGCCAGCAGTTACGGGACGGCTCGCTTTTCACCCTACGAGCAGTACTTC
TRBD1	few	TRBV15	TRBJ1-2	CATSRDQGGAVYGYTF	TGTGCCACCAGCAGAGATCAGGGGGGGGCGGTCTATGGCTACACCTTC
.	few	TRBV29-1	TRBJ2-1	CSVDPTRGDEQFF	TGCAGCGTTGACCCCACGAGGGGTGATGAGCAGTTCTTC
.	.	TRBV6-2/TRBV6-3	TRBJ2-3	CASSPLDYTTDTQYF	TGTGCCAGCAGTCCACTGGACTATACCACAGATACGCAGTATTTT
.	.	TRBV4-1	TRBJ2-3	CTSSLFSTDTQYF	TGCACCAGCAGCCTTTTCAGCACAGATACGCAGTATTTT
TRBD1	.	TRBV5-6	TRBJ2-3	CASSPPPGTGLDTQYF	TGTGCCAGCAGCCCACCGCCGGGGACAGGGCTTGATACGCAGTATTTT
.	.	TRBV10-3	TRBJ2-3	CAIRAAVGTDTQYF	TGTGCCATCAGGGCCGCGGTGGGCACAGATACGCAGTATTTT
.	.	TRBV15	TRBJ1-6	CATGESVSPLHF	TGTGCCACCGGAGAATCGGTTTCACCCCTCCACTTT
.	few	TRBV9	TRBJ1-1	CASSVDVGDTEAFF	TGTGCCAGCAGCGTAGACGTGGGGGACACTGAAGCTTTCTTT
TRBD1	.	TRBV9	TRBJ1-4	CASSPQGGEGEKLFF	TGTGCCAGCAGCCCCCAGGGGGGGGAAGGTGAAAAACTGTTTTTT